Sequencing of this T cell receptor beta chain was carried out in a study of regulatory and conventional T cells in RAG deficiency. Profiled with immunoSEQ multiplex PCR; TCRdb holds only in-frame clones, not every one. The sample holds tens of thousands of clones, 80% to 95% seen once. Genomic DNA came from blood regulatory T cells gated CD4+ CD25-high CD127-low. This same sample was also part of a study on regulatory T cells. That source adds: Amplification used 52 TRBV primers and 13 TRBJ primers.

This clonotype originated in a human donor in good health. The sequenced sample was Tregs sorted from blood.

The CDR3 spells CASSLGGSNQPQHF. The CDR3 DNA is TGTGCCAGCAGCTTGGGGGGTAGCAATCAGCCCCAGCATTTT. This chain links TRBV5-4 with TRBJ1-5; unclear D gene. The CDR3 runs to 14 residues. Germline V gene data show CDR1 as SGHNT and CDR2 as YYREEE (reference sequence). Trimming took off 0 bases at V and 0 bases at J, with 4 bases between the two ends.